This entry features one T cell receptor beta chain sequence. This clone's antigen is unknown. Base quality data are lacking; no much larger clone is found one base away. These data belong to a study of identical twins (dated by TCRdb to about 2016). In terms of the full investigation: To test whether fetal clonotypes persist, this study deep-sequenced TCR alpha and beta repertoires from monozygotic twins, from unrelated adults of various ages, and from cord blood. To rule out contamination, replicate twin experiments were performed at different times with different library preparation protocols.

The CDR3 holds 15 amino acids from the cysteine to the phenylalanine. The read is trimmed to its CDR3 DNA, 45 bases read in frame from base 1. The CDR1 and CDR2 encoded by the germline V gene (reference sequence) are SGHKS and YYEKEE. V drops 2 bases and J drops 0 bases, leaving 10 bases in between. The receptor library was made with 5' RACE. Instrument on record: Illumina HiSeq 2000. Template switching added a universal primer binding site, and the final cDNA carried a unique molecular identifier that allowed TCR cDNA molecules to be counted accurately. First-strand cDNA for TCR alpha and beta chains was synthesized from specific primers in the conserved constant-segment region. Each cDNA library was double barcoded, with a SMART-Mk sample barcode plus Illumina barcodes, to control for contamination. TruSeq adapter sequences along with Illumina sample barcodes were introduced in two successive PCR steps. The Illumina HiSeq platform was used with custom primers to sequence TCR alpha and beta cDNA libraries. Per the authors' processing: Unique molecular identifiers were extracted from raw reads with MiGEC, and CDR3 positions were determined with MiXCR. Recombination models were inferred per individual with the repgenHMM and IGoR tools using an EM algorithm. Shared clonotype analysis was performed with the tcR package in R, normalizing sharing by the product of cloneset sizes. To study raw recombination without the effects of thymic and clonal selection, out-of-frame nonproductive sequences were analyzed. TCRdb trimmed the raw reads at Q25, called clones with MiXCR and kept productive beta chains. All rows with the same CDR3 protein become a single entry with the most common DNA and genes. TCRdb assigned the V and J calls; the authors' analysis was not used. The sample records around 1.7 million distinct CDR3 sequences, under 35% of which are singletons. The top ten hold roughly 0.3% of the sample.

The research as a whole found: Conclusions relied on cross-sectional statistical analysis, since the same donors could not be followed over many years. Out-of-frame TCR alpha sequences shared between twins showed an excess of low generation-probability sequences compared with coincidental sharing between unrelated individuals. Zero-insertion analyses could be partly confounded by invariant T cells such as MAIT and iNKT, though diverse VJ usage argued against such confounding for most clonotypes. In monozygotic twins, out-of-frame TCR alpha sharing was systematically underestimated by recombination models, although the models agreed with sharing between unrelated individuals. A weaker excess of twin sharing was found in beta out-of-frame sequences because the signal-to-noise ratio was lowered by fewer shared sequences. Abundant cord blood beta clonotypes carried fewer insertions; young adult naive repertoires showed a weaker similar trend, while memory repertoires showed none.

Every donor was a healthy Caucasian. Sequencing input: cord blood. The chain couples TRBV5-5 to TRBJ2-3; the D gene cannot be named for sure. The sequence was obtained from a newborn girl in good health. The CDR3 has the sequence CASSFLIASTDTQYF. The sequenced DNA is TGTGCCAGCAGCTTCTTAATCGCGAGCACAGATACGCAGTATTTT.